Sequencing of this T cell receptor beta chain was carried out in a study of T cell repertoires in cytomegalovirus infection. Overall study: HLA-C-restricted CMV epitopes, recently identified, and well-studied HLA-B-restricted ones were used by the study. An indication of both CMV infection and matching HLA type came from public TCR beta signatures. Whole-study results and caveats: Accumulated public TCR beta family frequency recognized individuals carrying CMV together with the relevant HLA.

Germline V gene data show CDR1 as MNHGY and CDR2 as SAAAGT. V lost 4 bases and J lost 14, with 12 bases in between. This CDR3 has 11 amino acids. Notes on this clonotype: Its target is unknown.

Via MiXCR, TCRdb re-called the reads, giving one row per CDR3 protein. The data show about 920,000 distinct CDR3 sequences, 25% to 40% seen once. Sequencing used cultured CD8+ T cells from PBMCs, obtained from culture after CMV antigen stimulation. The J gene is TRBJ2-1, the V gene TRBV6-8, with D perhaps TRBD2 (5 bases). The source of this sequence is a human donor in good health (CMV status not recorded). Some clones in this sample may be carry-over from other donors' samples. The chain's CDR3 is CASSSDLEEFF. The DNA for the CDR3 is TGTGCCAGCAGTTCGGACCTGGAGGAGTTCTTC.